This TCR beta chain was retrieved from a study of Ad26.COV2.S vaccination and SARS-CoV-2 variants. Measured with immunoSEQ multiplex PCR; TCRdb has only the in-frame clones, and not every one. The repertoire holds about 280,000 clones, with around 87% as singletons. As to treatment: about 20 received Ad26.COV2.S at low or high dose, single or two shots; 5 received placebo; per-sample allocation not given. After the first vaccine or placebo injection, samples were drawn on day 63. Per the germline V gene, CDR1 is SGHRS and CDR2 is YFSETQ. This CDR3 has 14 amino acids. V shed 4 bases and J 10 bases; nucleotides not matched to a gene: 7.

This TCR came from a person aged 18-65 years who received the Ad26.COV2.S COVID-19 vaccine or a placebo. The V gene is TRBV5-1, the J gene TRBJ2-1; 11 bases align to TRBD1. Source: peripheral blood, taken in a trial of Ad26.COV2.S vaccine versus placebo. CDR3 residues: CASSMGQGVGEQFF. The CDR3 nucleotides read TGCGCCAGCAGCATGGGACAGGGGGTAGGGGAGCAGTTCTTC.